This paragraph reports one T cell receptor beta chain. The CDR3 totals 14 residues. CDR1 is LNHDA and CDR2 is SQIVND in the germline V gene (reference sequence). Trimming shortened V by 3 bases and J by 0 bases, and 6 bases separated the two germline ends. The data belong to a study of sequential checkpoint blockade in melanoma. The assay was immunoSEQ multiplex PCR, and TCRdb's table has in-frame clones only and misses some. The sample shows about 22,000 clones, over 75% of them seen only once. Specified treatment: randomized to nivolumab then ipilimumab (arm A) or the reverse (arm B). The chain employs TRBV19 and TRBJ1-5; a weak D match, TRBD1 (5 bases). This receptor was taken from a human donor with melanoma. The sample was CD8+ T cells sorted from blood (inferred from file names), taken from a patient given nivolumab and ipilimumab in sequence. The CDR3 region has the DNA TGTGCCAGTAGTATTGGGGCTAGCAATCAGCCCCAGCATTTT. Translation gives CASSIGASNQPQHF. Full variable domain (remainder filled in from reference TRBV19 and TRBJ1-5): DGGITQSPKYLFRKEGQNVTLSCEQNLNHDAMYWYRQDPGQGLRLIYYSQIVNDFQKGDIAEGYSVSREKKESFPLTVTSAQKNPTAFYLCASSIGASNQPQHFGDGTRLSIL.